The 2 T cell receptor beta chains below come from one sample, sequenced in a study of CD8 T cells in Susac syndrome. A quantity of about 0.45 to 1 ug RNA underwent reverse transcription using random hexamers. MiXCR, run by TCRdb on the immunoSEQ multiplex PCR reads, gives a single entry per CDR3 protein. The table lists 100,000 to 150,000 distinct CDR3 sequences, around 94% of them singletons. The sequenced sample consisted of CD4+ T cells from PBMCs. The receptors derive from a human donor in good health.

V and J are TRBV27 and TRBJ1-1; no firm D call. V lost 4 bases, J lost 1 base, and 25 bases lay in between. CDR3 length: 19 amino acids. Germline lookup yields CDR1 MNHEY and CDR2 SMNVEV (reference sequence). The CDR3 region has the DNA TGTGCCAGCAGTTCAGACGTGACGGGTTCTAGGATGTGGAACACTGAAGCTTTCTTT. Protein sequence: CASSSDVTGSRMWNTEAFF.

The chain joins TRBV12-3 or TRBV12-4 to TRBJ2-1, with 11 bases that match TRBD2. V was pared by 3 bases and J by 7 bases, with 5 bases of the junction left unmatched. This CDR3 has 15 amino acids. The chain's CDR3 is CASSLASGRRNEQFF. Written as DNA, the CDR3 is TGTGCCAGCAGTTTGGCTAGCGGGAGGAGAAATGAGCAGTTCTTC.